A selection of T cell receptor beta chains follows, all from one sample in a study of blood T cell repertoires in COVID-19. Generated by immunoSEQ multiplex PCR, the TCRdb table keeps only in-frame clones and is missing some. The sample has 150,000 to 200,000 clones; around 94% are singletons. Sequencing was carried out using peripheral blood. The receptors were gathered from a man under 40 with COVID-19, enrolled during active disease. Each CDR3 is given with its conserved first and last residue. A D gene is named only where the DNA matches it firmly. Only some rows state a clone size, as once, few, many or a class for expanded clones.

TRBJ2-7,TRBV7-2,once,.,CASSLTSQAVSSYEQYF,TGTGCCAGCAGCTTAACGAGCCAAGCGGTAAGCTCCTACGAGCAGTACTTC
TRBJ2-2,TRBV10-3,.,TRBD2,CAISDVAGGTGELFF,TGTGCCATCAGTGACGTGGCGGGGGGAACCGGGGAGCTGTTTTTT
TRBJ1-1,TRBV4-1,.,.,CASSQEGRGNTEAFF,TGCGCCAGCAGCCAAGAGGGCAGGGGGAACACTGAAGCTTTCTTT
TRBJ1-4,TRBV19,.,.,CASSTRGGTYSEKLFF,TGTGCCAGTAGTACCCGGGGAGGGACATACAGTGAAAAACTGTTTTTT
TRBJ2-3,TRBV15,.,TRBD2,CATSRAGTSGGKQYF,TGTGCCACCAGCAGAGCCGGGACTAGCGGGGGGAAGCAGTATTTT
TRBJ1-2,TRBV6-5,once,TRBD1,CASREGAVDYGYTF,TGTGCCAGCAGGGAGGGGGCAGTAGACTATGGCTACACCTTC
TRBJ1-1,TRBV5-4,few,TRBD1,CASSLRRGGNTEAFF,TGTGCCAGCAGCTTGAGGCGAGGGGGCAACACTGAAGCTTTCTTT
TRBJ2-3,TRBV5-4,.,.,CASSVGSSTDTQYF,TGTGCCAGCAGCGTCGGGTCCAGCACAGATACGCAGTATTTT
TRBJ2-7,TRBV11-3,.,.,CASSPQGDEQYF,TGTGCCAGCAGCCCACAGGGCGACGAGCAGTACTTC
TRBJ2-7,TRBV18,once,TRBD2,CASSPRSASGGSYEQYF,TGTGCCAGCTCACCACGGTCGGCTAGCGGGGGGAGTTACGAGCAGTACTTC
TRBJ1-5,TRBV10-2,.,.,CASSAETGYTNQPQHF,TGCGCCAGCAGTGCAGAAACAGGTTATACTAATCAGCCCCAGCATTTT
TRBJ1-5,TRBV10-3,.,.,CAISESGARTQPQHF,TGTGCCATCAGTGAGTCGGGGGCGCGTACTCAGCCCCAGCATTTT
TRBJ1-6,TRBV5-1,.,.,CASSSSGGFDNSPLHF,TGCGCCAGCAGCTCCTCCGGAGGTTTTGATAATTCACCCCTCCACTTT
TRBJ2-3,TRBV27,.,.,CASSLEGHSTDTQYF,TGTGCCAGCAGTTTAGAGGGTCATAGCACAGATACGCAGTATTTT
TRBJ1-1,TRBV19,.,TRBD1,CASSKAGGATEAFF,TGTGCCAGTAGCAAGGCAGGGGGCGCGACTGAAGCTTTCTTT